The 11 T cell receptor beta chains listed next were all sequenced from one sample in a study of blood T cell repertoires in COVID-19. The repertoire was sequenced with immunoSEQ multiplex PCR; TCRdb's copy has only in-frame clones and lacks some. Among 150,000 to 200,000 clones listed, over 75% were seen once. Source material: peripheral blood. These receptors were obtained from a man aged 55-75 years with acute or convalescent COVID-19.

CDR3 loop: CASSPQREGIGELFF. The CDR3 coding sequence is TGTGCCAGCAGCCCCCAGAGGGAGGGCATCGGGGAGCTGTTTTTT. The V gene is TRBV9, the J gene TRBJ2-2; TRBD2 aligns across 7 bases. Germline assignment: CDR1 SGDLS and CDR2 YYNGEE. CDR3 length equals 15 residues. Unmatched junction bases numbered 10, after V lost 4 bases and J lost 7 bases.

This chain connects TRBV5-1 to TRBJ2-3; 10 bases agree with TRBD2. The V gene end was trimmed by 0 bases and the J gene end by 5 bases; junction bases not matched to a gene: 9. The CDR3 is made up of 17 amino acids. Germline loops: CDR1 SGHRS, CDR2 YFSETQ. Here the CDR3 reads CASSLAPASGRRDTQYF. The CDR3 DNA follows: TGCGCCAGCAGCTTGGCCCCGGCTAGCGGGAGACGAGATACGCAGTATTTT.

This chain joins TRBV9 and TRBJ2-3; 9 bases are a match to TRBD2. The J segment lost 3 bases and the V segment lost 0 bases, leaving 14 bases of the junction unmatched. Germline loops: CDR1 SGDLS, CDR2 YYNGEE. The CDR3 has 19 amino acids. The CDR3 DNA follows: TGTGCCAGCAGCGTAGATGCCCAGCGGGGGGACTTAAGGACAGATACGCAGTATTTT. It specifies CASSVDAQRGDLRTDTQYF.

The gene calls are TRBV27 and TRBJ2-2; no definite D call. This CDR3 contains 13 residues. Germline V gives CDR1 MNHEY, CDR2 SMNVEV (reference sequence). V was cut by 6 bases and J by 8 bases, with 13 bases left in between. In DNA form, the CDR3 reads TGTGCCAGCAGAAAAGAAAGACTGGGGGAGCTGTTTTTT. Protein sequence: CASRKERLGELFF.

This sequence joins TRBV2 and TRBJ2-7; 7 bases map to TRBD2. Germline CDR1 reads SNHLY; CDR2 reads FYNNEI. The junction had 13 bases not matched to a gene; V was cut back by 5 bases and J by 3 bases. This CDR3 is built from 16 residues. The CDR3 nucleotides read TGTGCCAGCAGTACGGACGATAGCGGGTTTTACTACGAGCAGTACTTC. Translation gives CASSTDDSGFYYEQYF. The variable domain in full, with the rest retrieved from reference TRBV2 and TRBJ2-7, is EPEVTQTPSHQVTQMGQEVILRCVPISNHLYFYWYRQILGQKVEFLVSFYNNEISEKSEIFDDQFSVERPDGSNFTLKIRSTKLEDSAMYFCASSTDDSGFYYEQYFGPGTRLTVT.

The CDR3 reads CASSLTEGYGYTF. CDR3 coding DNA: TGTGCCAGCAGCCTAACAGAGGGCTATGGCTACACCTTC. This chain links TRBV9 with TRBJ1-2; no clear D. CDR3 length: 13 residues. Germline V gene sequence: CDR1 SGDLS, CDR2 YYNGEE. The germline V and J ends were trimmed by 4 bases and 4 bases, with 11 bases remaining between them.

The DNA for the CDR3 is TGTGCCAGCAGTTCGGGACTAGCGGGAGGGCCCGTTGTCTACGAGCAGTACTTC. It translates to CASSSGLAGGPVVYEQYF. This rearrangement joins TRBV28 to TRBJ2-7, with 16 bases fitting TRBD2. The V gene's germline CDR1 is MDHEN and CDR2 SYDVKM. Trimming at V came to 4 bases and at J to 3 bases, leaving 9 bases not matched to a gene. The CDR3 has 18 amino acids.

This clone is a singleton in its sample. One junction end disagrees with the germline gene, perhaps due to a read error. The chain has TRBV7-9 and TRBJ1-1; no firm D call. The CDR3 sequence is 12 residues long. Germline V lookup: CDR1 SEHNR, CDR2 FQNEAQ (reference sequence). Written as DNA, the CDR3 is TGTGCCAGCAACTTAGTGCAGCGTGAAGCTTTCTTT. Protein: CASNLVQREAFF.

The chain carries TRBV28 and TRBJ2-3; no clear D. The germline V gene encodes CDR1 MDHEN and CDR2 SYDVKM. V lost 6 bases, J lost 6 bases, and 13 bases lay in between. The CDR3 totals 13 residues. The CDR3 is CASSLPFVDTQYF. CDR3 nucleotide sequence: TGTGCCAGCAGCTTACCGTTCGTGGATACGCAGTATTTT.

This clone was seen a handful of times. The chain's CDR3 is CASSSSKLARGYNEQFF. Here the CDR3 DNA reads TGTGCCAGCAGCTCTTCCAAACTAGCGAGAGGGTACAATGAGCAGTTCTTC. This sequence joins TRBV5-4 and TRBJ2-1; TRBD2 aligns across 7 bases. Per the germline V gene, CDR1 is SGHNT and CDR2 is YYREEE (reference sequence). V was clipped by 3 bases and J by 4 bases; unmatched bases: 13. The CDR3 is 17 residues long.

This chain connects TRBV24-1 to TRBJ2-5; 7 bases align to TRBD1. Germline V CDR1 and CDR2: KGHDR, SFDVKD. CDR3 size: 15 residues. Germline trimming cut 3 bases from V and 4 bases from J; bases unmatched to any gene: 7. The CDR3 loop reads CATSDAQGPGETQYF. For the CDR3, the DNA is TGTGCCACCAGTGATGCACAGGGGCCAGGAGAGACCCAGTACTTC.